The entry below gives a single T cell receptor beta chain sequence along with its context. Germline V CDR1 and CDR2: MDHEN, SYDVKM. Trimming removed 0 bases at V and 2 bases at J, with 8 bases between. This CDR3 has 14 residues. This table comes from immunoSEQ multiplex PCR, and its TCRdb copy is limited to in-frame clones, with some not included. The data show tens of thousands of clones, 65% to 85% seen once. These data originate in a study of blood T cell repertoires in COVID-19. In the study overall: The analysed material was cDNA or gDNA that came from T cells, B-cell-depleted T cells, or PBMCs.

What was sequenced was peripheral blood. The V and J genes are TRBV28 and TRBJ2-7, with a weak D call TRBD1 (5 bases). This receptor was obtained from a woman aged 50 to 60 with active or convalescent COVID-19. The CDR3 DNA sequence: TGTGCCAGCAGTTTATGGCAACAGGCCTACGAGCAGTACTTC. Protein sequence: CASSLWQQAYEQYF.